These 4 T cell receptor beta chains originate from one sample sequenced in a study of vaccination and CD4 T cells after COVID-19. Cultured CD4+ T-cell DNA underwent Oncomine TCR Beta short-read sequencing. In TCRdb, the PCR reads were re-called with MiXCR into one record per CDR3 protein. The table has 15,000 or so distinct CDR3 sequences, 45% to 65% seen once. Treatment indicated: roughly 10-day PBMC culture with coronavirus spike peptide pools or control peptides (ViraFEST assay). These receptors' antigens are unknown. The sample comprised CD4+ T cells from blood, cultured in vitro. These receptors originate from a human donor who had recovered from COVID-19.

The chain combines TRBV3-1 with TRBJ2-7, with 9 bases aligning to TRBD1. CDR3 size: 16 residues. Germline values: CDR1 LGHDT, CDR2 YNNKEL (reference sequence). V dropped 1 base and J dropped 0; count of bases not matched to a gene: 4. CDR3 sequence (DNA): TGTGCCAGCAGCCAAGCAGGACAGGGGTCCTCCTACGAGCAGTACTTC. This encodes CASSQAGQGSSYEQYF.

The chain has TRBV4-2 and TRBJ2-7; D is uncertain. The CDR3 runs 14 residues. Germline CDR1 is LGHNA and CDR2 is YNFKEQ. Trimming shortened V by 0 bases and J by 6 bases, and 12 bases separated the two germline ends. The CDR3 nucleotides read TGTGCCAGCAGCCAAGACCGTAGGTCCGGCGAGCAGTACTTC. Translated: CASSQDRRSGEQYF.

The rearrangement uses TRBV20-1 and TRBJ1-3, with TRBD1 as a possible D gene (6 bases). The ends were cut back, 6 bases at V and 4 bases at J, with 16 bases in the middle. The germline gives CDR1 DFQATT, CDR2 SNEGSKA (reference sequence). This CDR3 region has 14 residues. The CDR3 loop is CSARRGRGGNTIYF. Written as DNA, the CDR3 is TGCAGTGCCCGAAGGGGGAGAGGAGGAAACACCATATATTTT.

The CDR3 here is CASSGGPPNEQFF. CDR3 bases: TGTGCCAGCAGCGGGGGACCTCCCAATGAGCAGTTCTTC. V is TRBV7-3 and J is TRBJ2-1, with D perhaps being TRBD1 or TRBD2 (5 bases each). The CDR3 runs 13 residues. Germline CDR1 is SGHTA and CDR2 is FQGTGA. V was cut by 5 bases and J by 6 bases, with 11 bases left in between.